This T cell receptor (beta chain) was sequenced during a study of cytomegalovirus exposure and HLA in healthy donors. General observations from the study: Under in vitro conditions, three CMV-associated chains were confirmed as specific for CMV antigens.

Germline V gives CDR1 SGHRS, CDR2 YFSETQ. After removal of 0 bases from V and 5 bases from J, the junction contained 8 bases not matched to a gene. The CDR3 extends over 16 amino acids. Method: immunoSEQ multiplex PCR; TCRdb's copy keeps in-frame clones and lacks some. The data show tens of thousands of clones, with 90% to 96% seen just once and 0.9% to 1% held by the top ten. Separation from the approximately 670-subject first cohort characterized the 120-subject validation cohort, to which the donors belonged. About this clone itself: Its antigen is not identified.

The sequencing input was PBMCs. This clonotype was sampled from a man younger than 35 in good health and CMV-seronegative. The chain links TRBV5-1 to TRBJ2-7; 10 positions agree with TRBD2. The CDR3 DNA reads TGCGCCAGCAGCTTGGCCGGTAGAGCGGGAGGGGACGAGCAGTACTTC. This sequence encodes CASSLAGRAGGDEQYF.